The next 29 T cell receptor beta chains were all read from a single sample in a study of CD8+CD57+ T cells in acquired aplastic anemia. By flow cytometry, patients selected for sequencing had shown an expansion of CD8+CD57+ cells. Genomic DNA, serving as template, underwent TCR beta VDJ and CDR3 profiling. TCRdb fed the reads into MiXCR, producing one record per CDR3 protein. The data show 120,000 or so distinct CDR3 sequences, 40% seen once. What was sequenced was sorted CD4+, CD8+, or CD8+CD57+ T cells (not recorded which) from PBMCs. The receptors derive from a human donor with aplastic anemia.

This clonotype has at least ten counts. The rearrangement uses TRBV20-1 and TRBJ2-7, with D perhaps matching TRBD2 (5 bases). This CDR3 is 13 amino acids long. Trimming cost V 7 bases and J 4 bases, with 17 bases left between them. Germline CDR1 DFQATT, CDR2 SNEGSKA (reference sequence). This CDR3 reads CSVSVGASYEQYF. DNA of the CDR3: TGCAGTGTTAGCGTAGGCGCGAGTTACGAGCAGTACTTC.

The chain has TRBV27 and TRBJ2-7, with D perhaps TRBD1 (5 bases). The V end was cut by 8 bases, the J end by 5 bases, with 13 bases between. Germline V gene lookup returns CDR1 MNHEY and CDR2 SMNVEV (reference sequence). The CDR3 is 12 residues long. CDR3 DNA sequence: TGTGCCAGCCCCAGGGATCCGGACGAGCAGTACTTC. It specifies CASPRDPDEQYF.

This clonotype has ten or more counts. This chain uses TRBV20-1 with TRBJ1-2; D gene uncertain. CDR1 and CDR2 from the germline V gene are DFQATT and SNEGSKA (reference sequence). V was trimmed by 1 base and J by 4 bases, leaving 7 bases between them. CDR3 size: 12 residues. The CDR3 region is CSARGQVYGYTF. The CDR3 DNA follows: TGCAGTGCTAGAGGGCAGGTCTATGGCTACACCTTC.

This clonotype has at least ten counts. With a much larger clone just one base away, this may be a read error. This rearrangement joins TRBV2 to TRBJ1-2; D remains ambiguous. CDR1 and CDR2 from the germline V gene are SNHLY and FYNNEI. This CDR3 contains 10 residues. This CDR3 is CASSVVGCTF. CDR3 nucleotide sequence: TGTGCCAGCAGTGTCGTTGGCTGCACCTTC.

The V gene is TRBV18, the J gene TRBJ1-4, with D unresolved. V was clipped by 0 bases and J by 0 bases, with 8 bases between them. The V gene's germline CDR1 is KGHSH and CDR2 LQKENI. This CDR3 has 16 amino acids. The CDR3: CASSPPGIATNEKLFF. The CDR3, as DNA: TGTGCCAGCTCACCACCGGGGATTGCAACTAATGAAAAACTGTTTTTT.

The sample holds many counts of this clonotype. V and J are TRBV28 and TRBJ1-2; the D gene is possibly TRBD1 (6 bases). Trimming stripped 4 bases from V and 4 bases from J, with 16 bases between. This CDR3 contains 15 residues. Looked up from germline, CDR1 is MDHEN and CDR2 is SYDVKM. Here the CDR3 DNA reads TGTGCCAGCAGTTCCTCGACAGGAGGGAGCTATGGCTACACCTTC. This translates into CASSSSTGGSYGYTF.

This clonotype has only a few counts. The junction and the germline gene differ at one end; a read error may be behind it. The J gene is TRBJ1-1, the V gene TRBV20-1; the D gene is possibly TRBD1 (6 bases). The CDR3 extends over 15 amino acids. From germline, CDR1 is DFQATT and CDR2 SNEGSKA (reference sequence). The CDR3 nucleotides are TGCAGTCCTTCCATCCCCGGGACACAAAACACTGAAACTTTCTTT. Translated: CSPSIPGTQNTETFF.

This clonotype was seen many times. The J gene is TRBJ1-2, the V gene TRBV2; TRBD1 aligns across 10 bases. Trimming removed 4 bases from V and 9 bases from J; junction bases left unmatched: 8. The CDR3 runs to 14 residues. Germline values: CDR1 SNHLY, CDR2 FYNNEI. The CDR3 loop reads CASSARQGAGSYTF. The DNA for the CDR3 is TGTGCCAGCAGTGCTCGACAGGGGGCGGGAAGCTACACCTTC. Based on the CDR3 plus reference TRBV2 and TRBJ1-2, the full variable domain is EPEVTQTPSHQVTQMGQEVILRCVPISNHLYFYWYRQILGQKVEFLVSFYNNEISEKSEIFDDQFSVERPDGSNFTLKIRSTKLEDSAMYFCASSARQGAGSYTFGSGTRLTVV.

V is TRBV5-1 and J is TRBJ2-7, with 8 bases lining up with TRBD1. CDR3 length equals 14 residues. The ends lost 3 bases at V and 2 bases at J; junction bases unmatched: 4. Germline CDR1 reads SGHRS; CDR2 reads YFSETQ. CDR3 amino acids: CASSWDRRPYEQYF. CDR3 nucleotides: TGCGCCAGCAGCTGGGACAGGAGGCCCTACGAGCAGTACTTC.

This sequence joins TRBV9 and TRBJ2-1; 8 bases match TRBD2. The J call may be in error: the DNA end matches TRBJ2-7 better. Germline loops: CDR1 SGDLS, CDR2 YYNGEE. CDR3 length: 15 residues. CDR3 bases: TGTGCCAGCAGCGTAGATAGCGGGGACCCCTACGAGCAGTACTTC. Translated, it gives CASSVDSGDPYEQYF.

In this sample, this clonotype turned up many times. The CDR3 region has the DNA TGCGCCAGCAGCACGGGGGGAAGCTCCTACGAGCAGTACTTC. Residues: CASSTGGSSYEQYF. J is TRBJ2-7 and V is TRBV5-1; 7 bases fit TRBD2. Looked up from germline, CDR1 is SGHRS and CDR2 is YFSETQ. Trimming removed 4 bases from V and 0 bases from J; junction bases left unmatched: 4. CDR3 length: 14 residues.

This clonotype was seen repeatedly, ten times or more. The chain combines TRBV20-1 with TRBJ2-1; 7 bases fit TRBD2. J lost 2 bases, V lost 5 bases, and 6 bases had no gene match. In germline, CDR1 is DFQATT, CDR2 SNEGSKA (reference sequence). CDR3 length equals 14 residues. The CDR3 sequence is CSAFSGTTYNEQFF. CDR3 DNA sequence: TGCAGTGCTTTTTCCGGGACTACCTACAATGAGCAGTTCTTC.

The sample holds many counts of this clonotype. The gene calls are TRBV20-1 and TRBJ2-1; D tentatively fits TRBD1 or TRBD2 (5 bases each). CDR1 and CDR2 (germline): DFQATT, SNEGSKA (reference sequence). Between the trimmed V and J ends, which lost 5 bases and 7 bases, there was a span of 18 bases. This CDR3 contains 14 residues. CDR3 nucleotide sequence: TGCAGTGCTGGGGCATTGACTATGAGGAATGAGCAGTTCTTC. Amino acid sequence: CSAGALTMRNEQFF.

This rearrangement joins TRBV28 to TRBJ1-5; TRBD1 might be the D (5 bases). Germline CDR1 and CDR2: MDHEN and SYDVKM. CDR3 length equals 15 residues. V gave up 5 bases and J gave up 9 bases, with 20 bases separating them. CDR3 nucleotides: TGTGCCAGCAGTCCCGGGGACTCCCTGTCGTCGCCCCAGCATTTT. It yields the protein CASSPGDSLSSPQHF.

This clonotype came up a few times. Just one base apart from a much larger clone, this may be a read error. The rearrangement uses TRBV2 and TRBJ2-2; D is ambiguous. Germline-derived CDR1 and CDR2 are SNHLY and FYNNEI. The CDR3 sequence is 10 residues long. Between the trimmed V and J ends, which lost 6 bases and 8 bases, there was a span of 4 bases. CDR3 sequence reads: CASRGGELFF. For the CDR3, the DNA is TGTGCCAGCAGAGGGGGGGAGCTGTTTTTT.

The table lists this clonotype with many counts. V is TRBV2 and J is TRBJ1-5; TRBD1 agrees at 9 bases. Germline lookup yields CDR1 SNHLY and CDR2 FYNNEI. This CDR3 is 14 amino acids long. Unmatched junction bases numbered 2, after V lost 4 bases and J lost 4 bases. CDR3 DNA: TGTGCCAGCAGTGGGGACAGGGTTAATCAGCCCCAGCATTTT. As protein: CASSGDRVNQPQHF. Based on the CDR3 plus reference TRBV2 and TRBJ1-5, the full variable domain is EPEVTQTPSHQVTQMGQEVILRCVPISNHLYFYWYRQILGQKVEFLVSFYNNEISEKSEIFDDQFSVERPDGSNFTLKIRSTKLEDSAMYFCASSGDRVNQPQHFGDGTRLSIL.

The rearrangement links TRBV19 to TRBJ1-1; D gene uncertain. Trimming cost V 1 base and J 5 bases, with 11 bases left between them. The germline gives CDR1 LNHDA, CDR2 SQIVND (reference sequence). The CDR3 loop spans 14 amino acids. CDR3: CASSIGGRLTEAFF. CDR3 nucleotide sequence: TGTGCCAGTAGTATAGGCGGGAGGTTAACTGAAGCTTTCTTT.

This clonotype was counted at least ten times. This chain uses TRBV7-8 with TRBJ1-3, with TRBD1 matching over 8 bases. The CDR3 runs 17 residues. Per germline, CDR1 SGHVS and CDR2 FQNEAQ. V was pared by 2 bases and J by 2 bases, with 8 bases of the junction left unmatched. The CDR3 sequence is CASSLISWTGTGNTIYF. The CDR3 nucleotides are TGTGCCAGCAGCTTAATATCCTGGACAGGGACTGGAAACACCATATATTTT.

J is TRBJ1-1 and V is TRBV5-6; D remains unclear. The CDR3 runs to 14 residues. The V end was cut by 7 bases, the J end by 0 bases, with 13 bases between. Germline values: CDR1 SGHDT, CDR2 YYEEEE. CDR3 coding DNA: TGTGCCAGCTCCCCCTCCGAGTTGAACACTGAAGCTTTCTTT. It encodes CASSPSELNTEAFF.

This clonotype was counted only a few times. With a much larger clone just one base away, this may be a read error. The genes are TRBV2 and TRBJ2-2, with D possibly matching TRBD2 (5 bases). V was trimmed by 5 bases and J by 6 bases, leaving 10 bases between them. CDR1 SNHLY and CDR2 FYNNEI come from the germline V gene. The CDR3 covers 13 residues. The CDR3 bases are TGTGCCAGCAGTCGGACTGGCCCCGGGGAGCTGTTTTTT. This codes for CASSRTGPGELFF.

V is TRBV6-5 and J is TRBJ1-2; possible D gene TRBD1, 6 bases. This CDR3 is built from 14 residues. Trimming took off 5 bases at V and 3 bases at J, with 13 bases between the two ends. The germline CDR1 and CDR2 sequences are MNHEY and SVGAGI. The CDR3 sequence is CASSTRDKDYGYTF. DNA of the CDR3: TGTGCCAGCAGTACTCGGGACAAGGACTATGGCTACACCTTC.

About this clonotype: A read error may be the cause here, since a much bigger clone is one base away. The rearrangement joins TRBV14 to TRBJ1-1; perhaps TRBD1 as D (5 bases). The V gene's germline CDR1 is SGHDN and CDR2 FVKESK. The CDR3 is 13 residues long. The CDR3 loop reads CASSHKGNTEASF. The CDR3 DNA follows: TGTGCCAGCAGCCATAAGGGGAACACTGAAGCTTCCTTT.

This sequence joins TRBV20-1 and TRBJ1-6; 8 nucleotides match TRBD1. The V gene's germline CDR1 is DFQATT and CDR2 SNEGSKA (reference sequence). With 4 bases clipped from V and 9 bases from J, the junction kept 5 bases outside the gene matches. The CDR3 loop spans 13 amino acids. The CDR3 loop reads CSATGQGSSPLHF. The CDR3 DNA sequence: TGCAGTGCTACCGGACAGGGAAGTTCACCCCTCCACTTT.

This clonotype was seen a handful of times. This chain joins TRBV15 and TRBJ1-2, with D tentatively TRBD1 (5 bases). CDR1 and CDR2 (germline): LNHNV, YYDKDF (reference sequence). The CDR3 spans 15 residues. Trimming left V 0 bases short and J 2 bases short, with 10 bases between. CDR3 sequence reads: CATSRDRWGNYGYTF. The CDR3, as DNA: TGTGCCACCAGCAGAGATAGATGGGGCAACTATGGCTACACCTTC.

The chain recombines TRBV6-1 with TRBJ2-1; no definite D call. The J call could be wrong; TRBJ2-7 is a better fit for the DNA end. The CDR3 is made up of 15 amino acids. CDR1 and CDR2 (germline): MNHNS, SASEGT. DNA for the CDR3: TGTGCCAGCAGTGAATTTGGCGGAACCTACAATGAGCAGTACTTC. Protein: CASSEFGGTYNEQYF.

In its sample, this clonotype was seen many times. J is TRBJ1-2 and V is TRBV20-1, with TRBD1 as a possible D gene (5 bases). Trimming shortened V by 6 bases and J by 8 bases, and 10 bases separated the two germline ends. In germline, CDR1 is DFQATT, CDR2 SNEGSKA (reference sequence). The CDR3 length is 10 residues. Here the CDR3 DNA reads TGCAGTGCCCGCAGGGAGGGCTACACCTTC. This translates into CSARREGYTF.

This chain uses TRBV6-1 with TRBJ1-2, with 8 bases matching TRBD1. The CDR3 runs to 14 residues. V was clipped by 6 bases and J by 2 bases; unmatched bases: 5. Looked up from germline, CDR1 is MNHNS and CDR2 is SASEGT. The CDR3 reads CASRPRQGNYGYTF. In DNA, the CDR3 is TGTGCCAGCAGACCGAGACAGGGGAACTATGGCTACACCTTC.

V and J are TRBV20-1 and TRBJ1-3, with TRBD1 matching 7 bases. CDR1 DFQATT and CDR2 SNEGSKA come from the germline V gene (reference sequence). This CDR3 is built from 14 residues. The V gene end was trimmed by 6 bases and the J gene end by 7 bases; junction bases not matched to a gene: 12. The CDR3 bases are TGCAGTGCCAGAAGACAGGGAAAAGATAACACCATATATTTT. This codes for CSARRQGKDNTIYF.

This chain connects TRBV2 to TRBJ1-6, with a possible D match to TRBD1 (5 bases). Germline V gene lookup returns CDR1 SNHLY and CDR2 FYNNEI. The CDR3 is 15 amino acids. The V gene lost 4 bases and the J gene lost 8 bases, with 15 bases spanning the gap. CDR3 protein: CASSAGLGDDSPLHF. CDR3 nucleotide sequence: TGTGCCAGCAGTGCAGGGTTGGGGGATGATTCACCCCTCCACTTT.